The sequence of this TCR beta chain was determined in a study of shared clonotypes between healthy human individuals. Every subset had its genomic DNA shared out evenly among several immunoSEQ plates. Sequencing used immunoSEQ multiplex PCR; TCRdb keeps in-frame clones, though not all of them. The sample lists about 2.1 million clones, about 93% seen once, with more than 1.5% in the top ten. Concerning this clone itself: Its antigen remains unidentified. The same CDR3 arises from other DNA sequences in this sample as well.

Cells designated naive CD8 were CD45RO-negative and were positively selected for CCR7, with terminally differentiated effector memory CD45RA+ cells excluded. The ends were cut back, 3 bases at V and 2 bases at J, with 3 bases in the middle. The length of the CDR3 is 11 residues. Germline V gene data show CDR1 as SGHDT and CDR2 as YYEEEE. Study outcomes and limitations: In a handful of donors, around 5% of naive CD4 clonotypes appeared in common. Naive subsets, compared against memory subsets, generally had larger estimated richness values. Clonotype sharing among donors likely depends on sequencing depth.

Sequenced sample: naive CD8+ T cells from PBMCs. V is TRBV5-6 and J is TRBJ2-7; D not resolved. The sequence was obtained from a man aged 18-30 years in good health. Some clones in this sample may be carry-over from other donors' samples. CDR3 loop: CASSSTYEQYF. Written as DNA, the CDR3 is TGTGCCAGCAGCTCGACCTACGAGCAGTACTTC.